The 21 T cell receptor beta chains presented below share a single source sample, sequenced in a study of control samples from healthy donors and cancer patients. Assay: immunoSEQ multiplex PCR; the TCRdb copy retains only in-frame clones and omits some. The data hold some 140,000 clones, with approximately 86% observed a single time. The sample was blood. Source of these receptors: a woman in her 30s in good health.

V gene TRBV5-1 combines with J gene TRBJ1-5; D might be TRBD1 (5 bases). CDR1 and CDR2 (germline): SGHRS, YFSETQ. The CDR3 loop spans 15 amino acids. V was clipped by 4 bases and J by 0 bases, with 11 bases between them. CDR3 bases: TGCGCCAGCAGCCCAGCGGGACTTAGCAATCAGCCCCAGCATTTT. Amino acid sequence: CASSPAGLSNQPQHF.

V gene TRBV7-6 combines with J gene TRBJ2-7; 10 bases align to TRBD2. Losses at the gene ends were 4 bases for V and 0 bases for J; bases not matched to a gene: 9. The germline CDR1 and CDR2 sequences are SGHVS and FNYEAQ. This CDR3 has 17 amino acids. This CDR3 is CASSSLPSGGNSYEQYF. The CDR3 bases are TGTGCCAGCAGCTCCCTGCCTAGCGGGGGAAACTCCTACGAGCAGTACTTC. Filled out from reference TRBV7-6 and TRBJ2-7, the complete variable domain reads GAGVSQSPRYKVTKRGQDVALRCDPISGHVSLYWYRQALGQGPEFLTYFNYEAQQDKSGLPNDRFSAERPEGSISTLTIQRTEQRDSAMYRCASSSLPSGGNSYEQYFGPGTRLTVT.

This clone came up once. The CDR3 sequence is CASSLGRTYEQYF. Here the CDR3 DNA reads TGCGCCAGCAGCCTCGGACGGACCTACGAGCAGTACTTC. The rearrangement uses TRBV5-1 and TRBJ2-7; the D is unclear. The CDR3 is made up of 13 amino acids. V dropped 4 bases and J dropped 2 bases, with 10 bases sitting between them. The germline gives CDR1 SGHRS, CDR2 YFSETQ.

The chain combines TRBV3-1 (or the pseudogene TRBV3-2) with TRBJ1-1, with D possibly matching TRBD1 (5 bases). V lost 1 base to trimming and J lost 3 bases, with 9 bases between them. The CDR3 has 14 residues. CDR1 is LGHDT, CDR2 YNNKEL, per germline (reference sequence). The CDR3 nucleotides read TGTGCCAGCAGCCAAGTTCGGGGCGACACTGAAGCTTTCTTT. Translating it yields CASSQVRGDTEAFF.

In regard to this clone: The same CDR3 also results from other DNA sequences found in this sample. The CDR3 sequence: CATSRDPGPDYEQYF. The CDR3 DNA reads TGTGCCACCAGCAGAGATCCGGGACCCGACTACGAGCAGTACTTC. This chain uses TRBV15 with TRBJ2-7; either TRBD1 or TRBD2 may supply D (5 bases each). The CDR3 loop spans 15 amino acids. CDR1 LNHNV and CDR2 YYDKDF come from the germline V gene (reference sequence). V gave up 0 bases and J gave up 3 bases, with 12 bases separating them.

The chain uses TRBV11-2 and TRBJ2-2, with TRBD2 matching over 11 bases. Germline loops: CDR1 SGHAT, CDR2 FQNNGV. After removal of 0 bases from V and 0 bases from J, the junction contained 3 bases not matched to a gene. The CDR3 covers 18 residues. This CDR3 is CASSLELAGATNTGELFF. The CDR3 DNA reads TGTGCCAGCAGCTTAGAACTAGCGGGGGCTACGAACACCGGGGAGCTGTTTTTT.

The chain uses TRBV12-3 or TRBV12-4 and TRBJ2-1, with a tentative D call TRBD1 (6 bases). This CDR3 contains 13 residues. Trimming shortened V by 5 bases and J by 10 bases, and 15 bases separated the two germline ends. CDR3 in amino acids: CASSIGTNREQFF. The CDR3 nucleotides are TGTGCCAGCAGTATCGGGACAAACCGAGAGCAGTTCTTC.

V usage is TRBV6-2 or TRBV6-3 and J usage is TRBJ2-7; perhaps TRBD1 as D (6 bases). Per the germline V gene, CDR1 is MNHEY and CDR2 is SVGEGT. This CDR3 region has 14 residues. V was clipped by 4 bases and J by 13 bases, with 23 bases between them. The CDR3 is CASSFFRTHREGYF. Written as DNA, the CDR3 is TGTGCCAGCAGTTTCTTCCGAACTCACAGGGAAGGATACTTC.

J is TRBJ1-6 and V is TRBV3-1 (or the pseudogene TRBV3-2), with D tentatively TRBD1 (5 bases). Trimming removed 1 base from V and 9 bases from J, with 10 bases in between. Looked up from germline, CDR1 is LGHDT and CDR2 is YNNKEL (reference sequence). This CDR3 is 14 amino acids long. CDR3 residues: CASSQAGSGSPLHF. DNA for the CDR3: TGTGCCAGCAGCCAAGCAGGGTCAGGTTCACCCCTCCACTTT.

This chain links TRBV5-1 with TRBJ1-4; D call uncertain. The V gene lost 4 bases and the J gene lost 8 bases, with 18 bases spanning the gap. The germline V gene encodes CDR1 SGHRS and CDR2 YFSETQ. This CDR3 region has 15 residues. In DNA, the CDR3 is TGCGCCAGCAGCACATTAAACAGCATTGGGGAAAAACTGTTTTTT. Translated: CASSTLNSIGEKLFF.

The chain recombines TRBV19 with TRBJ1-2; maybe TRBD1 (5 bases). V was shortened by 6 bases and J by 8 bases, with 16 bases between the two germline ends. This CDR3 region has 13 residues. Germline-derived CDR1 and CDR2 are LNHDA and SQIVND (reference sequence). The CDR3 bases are TGTGCCAGTAGCCAGGGAGGATTGGTCGGCTACACCTTC. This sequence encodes CASSQGGLVGYTF.

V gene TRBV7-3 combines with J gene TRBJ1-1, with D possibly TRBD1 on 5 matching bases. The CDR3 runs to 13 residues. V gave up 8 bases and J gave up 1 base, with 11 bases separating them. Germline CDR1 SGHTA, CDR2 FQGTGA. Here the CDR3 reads CASASGRNTEAFF. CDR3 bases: TGTGCCAGCGCTTCAGGGCGGAACACTGAAGCTTTCTTT.

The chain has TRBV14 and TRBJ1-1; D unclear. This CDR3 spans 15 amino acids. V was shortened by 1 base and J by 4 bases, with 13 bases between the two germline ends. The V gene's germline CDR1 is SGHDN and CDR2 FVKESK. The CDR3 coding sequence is TGTGCCAGCAGCCAAGTCATGAACAGCGGCACTGAAGCTTTCTTT. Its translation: CASSQVMNSGTEAFF.

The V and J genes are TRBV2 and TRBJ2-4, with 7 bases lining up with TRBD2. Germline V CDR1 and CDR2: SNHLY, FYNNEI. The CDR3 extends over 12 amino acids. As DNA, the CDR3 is TGTGCTAGTCGGCTAGCGGAAAACATTCAGTACTTC. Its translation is CASRLAENIQYF.

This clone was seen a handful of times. CDR3 protein: CASSVAYRGNTQYF. The CDR3 DNA is TGTGCCAGCAGCGTAGCGTACAGGGGAAATACGCAGTATTTT. The chain combines TRBV9 with TRBJ2-3; 7 bases map to TRBD1. Trimming at V came to 0 bases and at J to 7 bases, leaving 5 bases not matched to a gene. CDR1 is SGDLS, CDR2 YYNGEE, per germline. This CDR3 comprises 14 residues.

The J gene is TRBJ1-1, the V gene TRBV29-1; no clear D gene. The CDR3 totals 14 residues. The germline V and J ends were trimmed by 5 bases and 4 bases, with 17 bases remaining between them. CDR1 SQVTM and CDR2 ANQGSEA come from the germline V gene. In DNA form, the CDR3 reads TGCAGCGTTTATCCTCTCAGGTGGGCCACTGAAGCTTTCTTT. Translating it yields CSVYPLRWATEAFF.

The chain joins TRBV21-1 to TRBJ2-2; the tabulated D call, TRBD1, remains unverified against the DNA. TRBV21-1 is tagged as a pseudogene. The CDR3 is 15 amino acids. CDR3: CASSKTGWGTGELFF. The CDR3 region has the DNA TGTGCCAGCAGCAAAACAGGGTGGGGCACCGGGGAGCTGTTTTTT.

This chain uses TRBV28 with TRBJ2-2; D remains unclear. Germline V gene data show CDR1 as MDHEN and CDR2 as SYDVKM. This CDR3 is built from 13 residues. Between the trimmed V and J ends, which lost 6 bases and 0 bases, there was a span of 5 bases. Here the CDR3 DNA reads TGTGCCAGCAGACGACCGAACACCGGGGAGCTGTTTTTT. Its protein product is CASRRPNTGELFF. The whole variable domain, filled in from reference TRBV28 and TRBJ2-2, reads DVKVTQSSRYLVKRTGEKVFLECVQDMDHENMFWYRQDPGLGLRLIYFSYDVKMKEKGDIPEGYSVSREKKERFSLILESASTNQTSMYLCASRRPNTGELFFGEGSRLTVL.

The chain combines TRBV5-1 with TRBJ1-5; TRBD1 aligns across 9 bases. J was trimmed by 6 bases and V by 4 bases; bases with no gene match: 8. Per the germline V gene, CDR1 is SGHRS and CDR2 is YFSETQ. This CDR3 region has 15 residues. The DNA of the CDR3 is TGCGCCAGCAGCATTGGACAGGGGAGCGGTCAGCCCCAGCATTTT. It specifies CASSIGQGSGQPQHF.

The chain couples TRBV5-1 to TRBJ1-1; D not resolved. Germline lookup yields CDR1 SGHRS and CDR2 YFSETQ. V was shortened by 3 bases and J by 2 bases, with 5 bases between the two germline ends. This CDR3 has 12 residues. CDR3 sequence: CASSSGNTEAFF. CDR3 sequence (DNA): TGCGCCAGCAGCTCAGGTAACACTGAAGCTTTCTTT.

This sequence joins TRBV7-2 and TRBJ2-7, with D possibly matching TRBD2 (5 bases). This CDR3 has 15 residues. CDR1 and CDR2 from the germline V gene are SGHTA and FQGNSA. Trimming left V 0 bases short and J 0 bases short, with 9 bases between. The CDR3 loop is CASSLADFGSYEQYF. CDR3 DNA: TGTGCCAGCAGCTTAGCGGACTTTGGCTCCTACGAGCAGTACTTC.